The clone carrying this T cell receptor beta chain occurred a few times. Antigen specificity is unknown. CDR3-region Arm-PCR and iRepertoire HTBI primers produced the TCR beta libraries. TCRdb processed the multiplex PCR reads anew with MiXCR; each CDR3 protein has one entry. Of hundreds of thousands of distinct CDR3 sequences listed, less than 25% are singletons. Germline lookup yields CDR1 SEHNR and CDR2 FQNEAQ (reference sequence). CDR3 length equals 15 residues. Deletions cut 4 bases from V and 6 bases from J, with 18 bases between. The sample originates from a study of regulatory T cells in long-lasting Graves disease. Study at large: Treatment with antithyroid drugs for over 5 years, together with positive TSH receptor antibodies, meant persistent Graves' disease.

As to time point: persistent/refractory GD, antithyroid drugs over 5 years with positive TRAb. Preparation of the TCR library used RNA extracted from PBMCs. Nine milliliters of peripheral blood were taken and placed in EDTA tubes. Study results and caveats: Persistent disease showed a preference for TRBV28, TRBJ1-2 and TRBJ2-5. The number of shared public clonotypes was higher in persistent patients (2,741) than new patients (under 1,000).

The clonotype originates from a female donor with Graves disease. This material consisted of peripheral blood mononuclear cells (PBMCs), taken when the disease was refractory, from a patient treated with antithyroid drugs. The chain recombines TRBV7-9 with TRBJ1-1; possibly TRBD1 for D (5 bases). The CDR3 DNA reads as TGTGCCAGCAGCTCGAGGACATTAAGGGGCCCTGAAGCTTTCTTT. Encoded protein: CASSSRTLRGPEAFF.